This T cell receptor (beta chain) originates from a study of cytomegalovirus exposure and HLA in healthy donors. Broader study findings: Reports showed the classifier diagnosing cytomegalovirus status with high specificity and sensitivity. A prior analysis recorded that most TCR beta V segments were productive about 87% or about 30% of the time.

V was clipped by 7 bases and J by 4 bases; unmatched bases: 6. The germline V gene has CDR1 ENHRY and CDR2 SYGVKD. CDR3 length equals 14 residues. Concerning this clone itself: Its antigen is as yet unknown.

In the PCR, 60 Vbeta and 13 Jbeta primers were used. Produced via immunoSEQ multiplex PCR; TCRdb's table is partial and in-frame only. The sample has about 130,000 clones, 73% seen once. The receptor's source is a woman aged 40 to 50 in good health and CMV-seropositive. This chain connects TRBV10-3 to TRBJ2-5, with 10 bases lining up with TRBD2. Material for sequencing was PBMCs. The CDR3 nucleotides read TGTGCCATCAAGCCAGCGGGGGGGGTAGAGACCCAGTACTTC. It encodes CAIKPAGGVETQYF.